This T cell receptor beta chain was found in a study of cytomegalovirus exposure and HLA in healthy donors (dated by TCRdb to the late 2010s). About the investigation overall: An earlier analysis of roughly 630 of the donors reported about 290 Gb of sequence data and 120 million or so unique TCR beta sequences from about 200 million T cells. HLA typing covered class I and class II loci at four-digit resolution. Roughly five DR-DQ haplotypes were handled as single units for association and clustering because linkage in the cohort was strong. Every repertoire in the discovery cohort had been generated on one and the same sequencing platform. Alongside the repertoire data, information on donor age, sex, ethnicity and CMV serostatus was compiled. In a later analysis, previously published TCR beta repertoires from several hundred donors were re-analyzed and high-resolution HLA genotyping was added so that TCR occurrence patterns could be studied. The number of donors typed differed by locus, with roughly 620-630 for A, B, C, DRB1 and DQB1, about 500 for DQA1, about 610 for DPA1, and over 400 for DPB1. The study used immunosequencing to profile the T cell repertoires of several hundred subjects and linked those repertoires to cytomegalovirus serostatus. Along with the roughly 670-subject first cohort, a separate validation cohort of 120 different subjects was used. To predict cytomegalovirus infection status, the study brought together high-throughput TCR immunosequencing, statistical association of individual TCRs with disease status, and machine learning. Across around 400 genotyped donors of the cohort, an average of approximately 240,000 unique TCR beta nucleotide sequences per donor were sequenced, and roughly 20% of those sequences were non-productive. In the later analysis, no new phenotypic data were used to find candidate immune exposures; instead, reliance was placed on TCR beta sequences and their occurrence across donors. Of the 300 to 500 genotyped donors, 65% to 90% were placed in the genetic ancestry cluster associated with self-reported Caucasian donors. An earlier analysis of approximately 500 of the donors applied high-throughput TCR beta sequencing to assess whether each TCR beta V gene segment acted as functional or pseudogenic. A later genetic analysis used genome-wide SNP genotypes for about three fifths of the 666 donors, treating that subset as a discovery cohort. The study aimed to test whether signatures of past pathogen exposure could be identified by cataloging public T cell receptors. Around 320 gigabases of sequencing data and tens of millions of unique TCR sequences were included in an early release covering roughly 700 HLA-typed donors. General study outcomes and caveats: The authors suggested that the approach could potentially be generalized to other disease states and immunological phenotypes. The 87-base-pair reads could not distinguish some IMGT-functional V segments, including TRBV6-2 and TRBV6-3, so those segments were excluded. Roughly uniform sequencing depth across donors was assumed in presence/absence analyses, although this assumption may not hold. This cohort had only TCR beta chains sequenced, and the lack of alpha or paired-chain data limited which features could be detected. In both the original and validation cohorts, the classifier was reported to diagnose cytomegalovirus status with high specificity and sensitivity. Several of the top co-occurrence clusters appeared to be linked to parvovirus B19, influenza, CMV and Epstein-Barr virus, according to a later analysis. The earlier analysis of about 600 of the donors excluded 15 to 20 rarely observed V segments, including chromosome 9 orphons, because counts were too low. According to a later analysis, TCR association rates differed among HLA loci, with DRB1 alleles showing the most associated TCRs and HLA-C alleles showing the fewest. An earlier analysis of around 500 of the donors showed that most TCR beta V segments appeared in productive rearrangements either about 90% or about 30% of the time, which broadly matched IMGT annotations. In a later analysis, some 18,000 TCR beta sequences were associated with specific HLA alleles at a false discovery rate of 0.05. A further reported finding was that TCR beta sequences accurately predicted the HLA-A and HLA-B alleles for most subjects in the first cohort. In a later genetic analysis, fewer N-insertions in productive TCRs were reported among donors in an Asian-associated ancestry cluster than the roughly 700-donor mean. The sequencing pipeline was judged likely to have produced a cluster of highly shared sequence variants as a technical artifact. An association between a missense DCLRE1C variant and V-gene and J-gene trimming of TCR beta chains was found in a later genetic analysis and replicated in an independent cohort. Compared with equally common non-associated chains, HLA-associated TCR beta chains in a later analysis were more clonally expanded and had lower generation probabilities. CMV serostatus was the only immune exposure information available for the cohort. A few of the identified cytomegalovirus-associated TCR beta chains were confirmed in vitro to be specific for cytomegalovirus antigens. Most TCR sequences were seen in very few donors, while some public TCRs were found in many individuals. In the study, some 180 TCR beta chains were listed as associated with cytomegalovirus. According to a later analysis, most CMV-associated TCR beta chains appeared to be HLA-restricted, and the HLA associations seemed to be driven largely by CMV exposure. Assigning TCR associations to individual alleles was difficult when HLA alleles, especially DR and DQ, strongly co-occurred. Because HLA typing was unavailable for some donors at each locus, only the typed subset was used in association tests. Linkage disequilibrium might explain the correlated functional status among segregating V segments, but an unknown experimental factor could not be ruled out.

This clone was picked up one time. This clone's antigen is unknown. The record has no base qualities; no much larger clone is one base away. The sample contains more than one DNA sequence encoding this CDR3. The junction shows trimming of 6 bases on V and 4 bases on J, plus 15 bases between the germline ends. From its cysteine to its phenylalanine, the CDR3 spans 14 amino acids. Solely the CDR3 DNA is kept, with 42 bases framed from the first base. CDR1 and CDR2 are drawn from the germline V gene: SNHLY, FYNNEI. In total, roughly 670 healthy bone marrow donors made up the cohort. At the time of sampling, every cohort member was nominally healthy, though immune exposures that went unrecorded were likely present. The donor was CMV seropositive and belonged to the group of 250 to 350 seropositive cohort members. A peripheral blood sample was collected from each donor, and TCR beta sequencing was performed on peripheral blood mononuclear cells. Genomic DNA was extracted from the blood cell samples with the Qiagen DNeasy Blood Extraction Kit.

Libraries were made using the immunoSEQ multiplex PCR assay. For the multiplex PCR, a mixture combining 60 forward primers for TCR Vbeta segments and 13 reverse primers for TCR Jbeta segments was used. The CDR3 region of rearranged TCR beta genes was amplified from genomic DNA by a multiplex PCR assay. On the Illumina HiSeq System, the amplified TCR beta libraries were sequenced as 87-base-pair reads. For the original study's pipeline: A later analysis tallied around 80 million unique TCR beta chains across the 650 to 750 repertoires, and approximately 9.9 million of those chains were shared by two or more donors. Raw reads were error-corrected and collapsed into unique sequences with a nearest-neighbor algorithm that merged closely related sequences to remove PCR and sequencing errors. CDR3 sequences were aligned to IMGT reference sequences to assign V, D and J gene segments. For a sequence to be retained, a match of at least six nucleotides to both a V gene segment and a J gene segment was required. A rearrangement was called productive if the CDR3 had no stop codons and remained in frame with V and J, and every other rearrangement was called non-productive. CDR3 was defined by IMGT convention, running from the second conserved V-encoded cysteine to the conserved J-encoded phenylalanine. The earlier analysis of 587 of the donors excluded sequences that lacked an unambiguous match to a single V gene segment. In an earlier analysis of 587 of the donors, V segments were called functional above 56.7% productive rearrangements and were called segregating when the between-donor standard deviation exceeded 5%. A statistical classification framework was built to diagnose cytomegalovirus status from the catalog of TCR beta chain sequences. V and J gene assignment, in a later analysis, came from comparing TCR nucleotide sequences with IMGT/GENE-DB human TR gene sequences. A later analysis assigned CDR3 sequences and most-parsimonious VDJ recombination scenarios with the TCRdist pipeline. A later analysis defined each TCR beta chain by its CDR3 amino acid sequence plus V-gene family, and excluded reads lacking a unique V-gene family. To address suspected cross-contamination and a sequencing artifact, a later analysis removed approximately 600 highly shared, low-generation-probability nucleotide sequences. In a later analysis, a clonal expansion index was calculated for each public chain from normalized within-repertoire ranks of inferred template counts. In a later analysis, generation probabilities were computed using a VDJ recombination model fitted to out-of-frame rearrangements, and the results were checked against IGoR. In a later analysis, hypergeometric tests were used to score TCR-TCR, TCR-HLA and TCR-CMV co-occurrence, with a repertoire-size bias correction applied to TCR pairs. A later analysis estimated false discovery rates by permuting HLA or CMV assignments 20 times. A later analysis grouped co-occurring TCRs with DBSCAN, adding TCRdist sequence similarity when clustering within HLA-allele-positive subsets. Co-occurrence clustering excluded repertoires with fewer than 30,000 or more than 120,000 public chains, plus five with anomalous nucleotide sharing. Held by TCRdb, this immuneACCESS table contains in-frame sequences only and omits some clones. Under half of the omission traces to an unresolved V gene where checked; the cause of the rest is unknown. D and trimming were read from the DNA, whereas the V and J calls and clone size are those reported in that table. The sample contains approximately 150,000 clones, about 80% of them found a single time. The top ten constitute roughly 10% of the sample.

Recombination joined TRBV2 with TRBJ1-2; the D segment cannot be called with confidence. The sequence derives from a man aged 18-30 years in good health and CMV-seropositive. The sequenced material came from PBMCs. This receptor carries the CDR3 CASSESSLTYGYTF. In nucleotides, the sequence is TGTGCCAGCAGCGAATCGAGCTTAACCTATGGCTACACCTTC.